The TCR beta chain under discussion was sequenced for a study of regulatory T cells in long-lasting Graves disease (dated by TCRdb to the early 2020s). For context, the study as a whole: Antithyroid drugs had been taken for less than 3 months by newly diagnosed Graves' disease patients. A total of around 35 samples underwent TCR sequencing: about 13 from persistent and some 20 from newly diagnosed Graves' disease patients. The study took place in China and was registered as a clinical trial. Peripheral blood TCR sequencing and RNA sequencing compared persistent Graves' disease patients with newly diagnosed Graves' disease patients. Study-level results and caveats: The authors acknowledged the small sample size as a limitation that may reduce accuracy. TRBV28, TRBJ1-2 and TRBJ2-5 were preferentially used in persistent disease, while TRBV20-1 and TRBJ2-1 were favored in newly diagnosed disease. Persistent Graves' disease patients showed lower TCR Shannon entropy and fewer highly expanded clones than newly diagnosed patients, suggesting clonal expansion. Because the primary lesion, thyroid tissue, could not be accessed, the study looked at peripheral blood alone. More public clonotypes were shared among persistent patients (under 3,000) than among newly diagnosed patients (roughly 1,000). Sequencing and analysis were restricted to the TCR beta chain.

From a lookup of the germline V gene, CDR1 and CDR2 are ENHRY and SYGVKD. For this chain, trimming is 1 base at the V end and 7 bases at the J end, and the number of junction bases without a gene match is 8. The CDR3 runs 15 amino acids, cysteine and phenylalanine included. Only the CDR3 portion is preserved as DNA: 45 bases, with reading frame beginning at the first base. The label giving this sample's time point can be read as: newly diagnosed GD, antithyroid drugs for less than 3 months. RNA was extracted from PBMCs in TRIzol for both TCR sequencing and RNA sequencing. The diagnosis of Graves' disease followed American Thyroid Association guidelines. Patients for the study were recruited at an endocrinology department in Xi'an, China. Each patient gave around 9 milliliters of peripheral blood, collected in an EDTA anticoagulant tube. Ficoll Paque Plus density gradient separation was used to isolate PBMCs, and no additional T cell sorting was done. RNA quality was checked with an Agilent 2100 Bioanalyzer and agarose gel, and concentration with a NanoDrop 2000.

Receptors were amplified or captured by multiplex PCR. Sequenced using an Illumina HiSeq 4000. CDR3 regions were amplified by Arm-PCR with iRepertoire HTBI primers to construct TCR beta libraries. Before sequencing, the PCR products went through gel purification. In the source study's methods: Gene usage analysis of CDR3 amino acid clonotypes used the roughly 62 TRBV and more than 13 TRBJ segments found across samples. COPE and FqMerger were used to merge filtered high-quality paired reads into contigs. Contigs were aligned with BLAST to IMGT TRBV, TRBD and TRBJ reference genes, and CDR3 was defined per IMGT. Any clonotype with a frequency above 0.1% was classified as a highly expanded clone. Shannon entropy served as the measure of repertoire diversity, while the Gini coefficient captured V-J evenness. Public clonotypes were defined as clonotypes shared by more than one individual. TCRdb reanalyzed the raw reads on its own, using fastp at Q25 for trimming and MiXCR for clone calling, and kept in-frame beta chains. Each CDR3 protein gets just one entry, which takes the most common genes and DNA from the rows behind it. The V and J calls reflect TCRdb's pipeline rather than the authors' work. Recorded for this sample are about half a million distinct CDR3 sequences; around 12% of them occurred a single time. 8.9% of the sample comes from the top ten.

This clonotype appeared many times. This clone's antigen is unknown. Qualities for individual bases were not recorded, and no much larger clone is one base off. The same data also contributed to another study, on T cells in Graves' hyperthyroidism and ophthalmopathy. From that second study: Graves' hyperthyroidism was defined as stable when no progression to ophthalmopathy occurred over 18 months of follow-up. Hyperthyroidism patients were aged 18 to 65 years and newly diagnosed, with disease duration of less than 2 months. Exclusion was applied to patients with uncontrolled infections, other autoimmune diseases, pregnancy or lactation. Diagnoses were established on the basis of clinical symptoms, serum thyroxine and TRAb, thyroid ultrasound, and orbital computed tomography. The TCR CDR3 was subjected to a first round of RT-PCR using the HTBI primer set and the Qiagen OneStep RT-PCR kit. Blood samples also contained most of the expanded thyroid clonotypes (frequency above 0.001), which suggests that blood repertoires may reflect thyroid immune responses. In cross-validation, a model built on a 13 V-J signature told ophthalmopathy apart from stable hyperthyroidism with 85% to 90% sensitivity and around 84% specificity, and in testing the same model reached 80%/75%. In validation, progression to ophthalmopathy was predicted by the model with 70.59% sensitivity and 72.22% specificity, a median of about 6.8 months before onset. TCR V-J signatures able to tell the groups apart were searched for in a discovery cohort of approximately 95 patients, of whom approximately 40 had Graves' ophthalmopathy and more than 55 had stable Graves' hyperthyroidism. Prospective prediction of ophthalmopathy was tested in an independent validation cohort consisting of roughly 20 hyperthyroidism patients and about 17 patients who later progressed to ophthalmopathy. The 90 to 100 discovery patients were randomly split 7:3 into training and test sets. The study also compared thyroid tissue and blood T-cell repertoires from about six Graves' hyperthyroidism patients. Following sampling, methimazole starting at 30 mg daily was given to hyperthyroidism patients, and high-dose intravenous methylprednisolone was given to ophthalmopathy patients. Libraries were constructed in a second round of multiplex PCR, after which size selection and purification were performed. The libraries were sequenced on an Illumina HiSeq2000 using paired-end 100 bp reads. SOAPnuke was used to process the raw data, removing reads that contained adapters or uncalled bases, had a mean Phred below 15, or lacked an exact match to the constant primer or identifier. COPE v1.2.5 was used to merge the high-quality paired reads, and each unique nucleotide sequence was defined as a clonotype. MiTCR v1.1 was used to align clonotypes to the IMGT TRBV, TRBD and TRBJ reference segments. The analysis was restricted to V-J combinations with a frequency above 0.0001, which together covered about 99% of the repertoires. A TCS score was defined as the ratio of F50 (clonal expansion) to E x V (chaos), with BLOSUM62-based TCRdist applied between CDR3 peptides within each V-J. Welch's t-statistics and random forest reduced roughly 540 V-J features to around 14, which were used in a naive Bayes classifier (R e1071). No statistical method was used to set the sample size in advance, and investigators knew the group allocation. The paper describes TCR Vbeta CDR3 sequencing of 120 to 150 peripheral blood samples, made up of fewer than 50 ophthalmopathy patients, 70 to 75 hyperthyroidism patients and 17 progressor patients.

This clonotype was obtained from a young woman with Graves disease. Donor details come from another sample of the same person, matched by shared clones. The chain was built from TRBV10-3 and TRBJ1-2, and 8 junction bases match TRBD1. This sample comprised peripheral blood mononuclear cells (PBMCs), obtained at new diagnosis, from a patient treated with antithyroid drugs. The CDR3 protein sequence reads: CAISELGQAHLGYTF. The sequence in DNA is TGTGCCATCAGTGAGTTGGGACAGGCACACCTTGGCTACACCTTC.